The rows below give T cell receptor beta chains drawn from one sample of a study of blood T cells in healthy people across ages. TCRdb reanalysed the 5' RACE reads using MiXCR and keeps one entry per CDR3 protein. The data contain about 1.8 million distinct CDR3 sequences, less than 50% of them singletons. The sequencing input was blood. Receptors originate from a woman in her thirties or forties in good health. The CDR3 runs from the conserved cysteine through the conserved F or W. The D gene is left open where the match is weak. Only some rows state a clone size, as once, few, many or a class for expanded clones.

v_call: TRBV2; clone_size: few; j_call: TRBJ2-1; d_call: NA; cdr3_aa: CASSVEQIYINEQFF; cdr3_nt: TGTGCCAGCAGTGTGGAACAGATTTATATCAATGAGCAGTTCTTC
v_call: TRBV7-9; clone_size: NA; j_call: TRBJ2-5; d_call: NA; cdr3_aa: CASSLGPGTQYF; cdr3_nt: TGTGCCAGCAGCTTAGGGCCCGGGACCCAGTACTTC
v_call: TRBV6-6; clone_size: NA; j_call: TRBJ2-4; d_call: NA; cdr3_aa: CASSRLMDIQYF; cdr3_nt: TGTGCCAGCAGTCGGCTGATGGACATTCAGTACTTC
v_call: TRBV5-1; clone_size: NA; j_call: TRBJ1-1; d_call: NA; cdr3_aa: CASSSKVGMNTEAFF; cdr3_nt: TGCGCCAGCAGCTCTAAGGTAGGGATGAACACTGAAGCTTTCTTT
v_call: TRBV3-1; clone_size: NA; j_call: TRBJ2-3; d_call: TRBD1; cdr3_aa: CASSPGQAHRGTDTQYF; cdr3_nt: TGTGCCAGCAGCCCAGGACAGGCACACCGAGGCACAGATACGCAGTATTTT
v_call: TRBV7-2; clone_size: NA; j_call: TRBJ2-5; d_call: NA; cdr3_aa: CASSLALAPETQYF; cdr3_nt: TGTGCCAGCAGCTTAGCACTAGCTCCGGAGACCCAGTACTTC
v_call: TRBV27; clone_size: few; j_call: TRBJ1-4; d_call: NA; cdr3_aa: CASADHRVGEKLFF; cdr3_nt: TGTGCCAGCGCCGACCACAGGGTTGGAGAAAAACTGTTTTTT
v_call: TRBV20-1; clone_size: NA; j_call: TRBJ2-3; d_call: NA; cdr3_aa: CSATGRGDTQYF; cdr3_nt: TGCAGTGCTACCGGCCGGGGAGATACGCAGTATTTT
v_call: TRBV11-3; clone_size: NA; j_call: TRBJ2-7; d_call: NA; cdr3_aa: CASSPTSTGSHEQYF; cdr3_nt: TGTGCCAGCAGCCCAACATCAACAGGGTCCCACGAGCAGTACTTC
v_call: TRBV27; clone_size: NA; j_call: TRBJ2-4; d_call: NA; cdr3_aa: CASSLRPDRQNIQYF; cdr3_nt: TGTGCCAGCAGTTTACGACCCGACAGACAGAACATTCAGTACTTC
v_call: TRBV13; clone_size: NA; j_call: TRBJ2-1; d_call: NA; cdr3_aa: CASSPSPGRLNEQFF; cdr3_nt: TGTGCCAGCAGCCCATCTCCGGGACGACTCAATGAGCAGTTCTTC
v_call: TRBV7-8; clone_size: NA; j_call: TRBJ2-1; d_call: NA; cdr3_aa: CASSLAGHINEQFF; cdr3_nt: TGTGCCAGCAGCTTAGCGGGTCACATCAATGAGCAGTTCTTC
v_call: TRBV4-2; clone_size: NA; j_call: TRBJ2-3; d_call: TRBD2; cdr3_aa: CASSQNIGTSGGGTQYF; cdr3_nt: TGTGCCAGCAGCCAAAATATAGGGACTAGCGGGGGGGGTACGCAGTATTTT
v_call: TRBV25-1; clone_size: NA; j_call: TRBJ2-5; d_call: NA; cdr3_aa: CASSEGPGPGQETQYF; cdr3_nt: TGTGCCAGCAGTGAAGGACCCGGGCCGGGGCAAGAGACCCAGTACTTC
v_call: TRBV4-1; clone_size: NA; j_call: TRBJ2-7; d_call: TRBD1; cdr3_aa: CASSLYRDRGSYEQYF; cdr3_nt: TGCGCCAGCAGCCTATACCGGGACAGGGGCTCCTACGAGCAGTACTTC
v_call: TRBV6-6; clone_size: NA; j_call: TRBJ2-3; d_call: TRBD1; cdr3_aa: CASSYQGQATTDTQYF; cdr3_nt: TGTGCCAGCAGTTACCAAGGACAGGCCACCACAGATACGCAGTATTTT
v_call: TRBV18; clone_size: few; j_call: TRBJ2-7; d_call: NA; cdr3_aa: CASSRDGSGEQYF; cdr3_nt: TGTGCCAGCTCACGCGACGGCTCGGGCGAGCAGTACTTC
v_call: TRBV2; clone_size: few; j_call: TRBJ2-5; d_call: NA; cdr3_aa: CASRLAQFGETQYF; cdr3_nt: TGTGCCAGCAGATTAGCGCAGTTCGGGGAGACCCAGTACTTC
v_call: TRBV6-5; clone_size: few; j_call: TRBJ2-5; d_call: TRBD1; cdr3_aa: CASSTTGGGDQYF; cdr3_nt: TGTGCCAGCAGCACTACAGGGGGTGGAGACCAGTACTTC
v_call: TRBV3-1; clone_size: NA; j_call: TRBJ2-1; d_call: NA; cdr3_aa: CASSPQWGGAVDEQFF; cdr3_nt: TGTGCCAGCAGCCCTCAATGGGGGGGGGCCGTGGATGAGCAGTTCTTC
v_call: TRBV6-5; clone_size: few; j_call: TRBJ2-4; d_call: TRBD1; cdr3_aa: CASSSGQGSNIQYF; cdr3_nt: TGTGCCAGCAGTTCCGGACAGGGGTCGAACATTCAGTACTTC
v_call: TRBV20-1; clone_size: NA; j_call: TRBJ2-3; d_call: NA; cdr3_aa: CSPSGGPADTQYF; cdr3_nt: TGCAGCCCGAGCGGCGGCCCCGCAGATACGCAGTATTTT
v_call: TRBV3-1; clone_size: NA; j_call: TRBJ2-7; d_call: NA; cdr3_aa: CASSPQGLGWYEQYF; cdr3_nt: TGTGCCAGCAGCCCACAGGGCCTCGGATGGTACGAGCAGTACTTC
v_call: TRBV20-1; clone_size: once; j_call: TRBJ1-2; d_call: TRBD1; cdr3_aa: CSARDGMGQIYGYTF; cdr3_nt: TGCAGTGCTAGAGACGGAATGGGACAGATATATGGCTACACCTTC
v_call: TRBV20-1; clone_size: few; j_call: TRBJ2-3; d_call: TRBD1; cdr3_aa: CSARLGTGGIDTQYF; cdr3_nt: TGCAGTGCTAGATTGGGGACAGGGGGCATAGATACGCAGTATTTT
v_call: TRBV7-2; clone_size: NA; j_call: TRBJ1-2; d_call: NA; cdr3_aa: CASSLAAPPGFYGYTF; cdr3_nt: TGTGCCAGCAGCTTAGCCGCCCCGCCAGGGTTCTATGGCTACACCTTC
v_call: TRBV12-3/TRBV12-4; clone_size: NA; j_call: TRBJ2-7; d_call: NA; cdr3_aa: CASSPTAGGRYEQYF; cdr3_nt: TGTGCCAGCAGCCCCACCGCTGGGGGGCGTTACGAGCAGTACTTC
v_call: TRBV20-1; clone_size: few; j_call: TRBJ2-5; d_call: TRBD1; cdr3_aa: CSASLQGAIETQYF; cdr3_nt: TGCAGTGCTAGCCTACAGGGGGCAATAGAGACCCAGTACTTC
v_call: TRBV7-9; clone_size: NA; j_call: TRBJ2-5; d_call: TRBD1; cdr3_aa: CASSHRTGAGEQYF; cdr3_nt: TGTGCCAGCAGCCATCGGACAGGGGCTGGGGAGCAGTACTTC
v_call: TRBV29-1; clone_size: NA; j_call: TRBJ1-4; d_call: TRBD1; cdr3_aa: CSATGGTNEKLFF; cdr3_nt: TGCAGCGCGACAGGGGGAACTAATGAAAAACTGTTTTTT
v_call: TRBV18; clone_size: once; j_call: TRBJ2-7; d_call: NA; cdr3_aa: CASSPPGANLYEQYF; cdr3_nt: TGTGCCAGCTCACCCCCCGGGGCGAATCTATACGAGCAGTACTTC
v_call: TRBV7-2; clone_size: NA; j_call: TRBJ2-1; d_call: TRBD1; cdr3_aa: CASSPNRGHYNEQFF; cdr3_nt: TGTGCCAGCAGCCCAAACAGGGGCCATTACAATGAGCAGTTCTTC